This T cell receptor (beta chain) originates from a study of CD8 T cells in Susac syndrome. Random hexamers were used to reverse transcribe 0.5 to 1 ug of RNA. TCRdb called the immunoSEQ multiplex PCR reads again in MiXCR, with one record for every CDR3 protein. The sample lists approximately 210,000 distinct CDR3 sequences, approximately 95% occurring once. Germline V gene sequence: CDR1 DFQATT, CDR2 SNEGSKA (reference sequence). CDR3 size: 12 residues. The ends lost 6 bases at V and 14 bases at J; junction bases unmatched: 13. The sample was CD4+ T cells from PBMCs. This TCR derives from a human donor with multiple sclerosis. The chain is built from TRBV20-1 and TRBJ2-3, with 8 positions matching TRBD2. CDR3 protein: CSAGGGTGPLYF. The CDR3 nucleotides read TGCAGTGCCGGGGGGGGTACAGGGCCCCTGTATTTT.